This TCR beta chain was documented in a study of blood T cell repertoires in COVID-19. The CDR3 runs to 15 residues. The V gene's germline CDR1 is LGHDT and CDR2 YNNKEL (reference sequence). Trimming left V 1 base short and J 10 bases short, with 14 bases between. Original data processing: Researchers report that nucleated cell counts were estimated from reference gene primer amplification. Using immunoSEQ multiplex PCR, the repertoire was profiled, and TCRdb retains in-frame clones only, with some absent. The V and J calls and clone size were taken over from that table, and D and trimming were inferred from the DNA. The sample holds some 320,000 clones; around 92% are singletons and the top ten take 11%.

V gene TRBV3-1 (or the pseudogene TRBV3-2) combines with J gene TRBJ1-6; a weak D match, TRBD1 (5 bases). This receptor was taken from a woman in her thirties with COVID-19, enrolled during active disease. The sequencing sample was made of peripheral blood. CDR3 sequence (DNA): TGTGCCAGCAGCCAAGGCCCGGGGGGTAGGTCACCCCTCCACTTT. Its protein is CASSQGPGGRSPLHF.